This is a list of T cell receptor beta chains from one sample in a study of blood T cell repertoires in COVID-19. This table comes from immunoSEQ multiplex PCR, and its TCRdb copy is limited to in-frame clones, with some not included. The sample records about 170,000 clones, 85% being singletons. Material for sequencing was peripheral blood. These TCRs come from a woman older than 75 with COVID-19, enrolled during active disease. The CDR3 runs from the conserved cysteine through the conserved F or W. A D gene is named only where the DNA matches it firmly. Clone size, where shown, is once, few, many, or a class for clones that have expanded.

v_call	d_call	clone_size	j_call	cdr3_aa	cdr3_nt
TRBV28	TRBD1	-	TRBJ2-7	CASRQGNHEQYF	TGTGCCAGTAGACAGGGGAACCACGAGCAGTACTTC
TRBV18	-	few	TRBJ2-1	CASSRGPLNDEQFF	TGTGCCAGCTCGCGGGGGCCCCTGAACGATGAGCAGTTCTTC
TRBV29-1	-	-	TRBJ1-2	CSVTRANYGYTF	TGCAGCGTTACTCGAGCCAACTATGGCTACACCTTC
TRBV3-1/TRBV3-2	-	-	TRBJ1-2	CASSPAGDGYTF	TGTGCCAGCAGCCCCGCCGGGGATGGCTACACCTTC
TRBV6-5	-	-	TRBJ1-3	CASSYGRVHSGNTIYF	TGTGCCAGCAGTTATGGCCGGGTTCACTCTGGAAACACCATATATTTT
TRBV11-2	-	-	TRBJ1-5	CASSLLVSQPQHF	TGTGCCAGCAGCTTACTGGTCAGTCAGCCCCAGCATTTT
TRBV27	-	once	TRBJ2-5	CASSPSNRVEGQETQYF	TGTGCCAGCAGTCCCTCTAACAGGGTAGAGGGACAAGAGACCCAGTACTTC
TRBV6-5	TRBD1	-	TRBJ1-1	CASSYQGALGTEAFF	TGTGCCAGCAGTTACCAGGGGGCGCTGGGTACTGAAGCTTTCTTT
TRBV6-5	TRBD1	once	TRBJ2-7	CASTQGGRQYF	TGTGCCAGCACACAGGGGGGACGCCAGTACTTC
TRBV5-5	-	-	TRBJ1-1	CASSLVEGEAFF	TGTGCCAGCAGCTTGGTGGAGGGTGAAGCTTTCTTT
TRBV7-3	TRBD2	once	TRBJ2-3	CASSFTSGSTDTQYF	TGTGCCAGCAGCTTTACTAGCGGGAGCACAGATACGCAGTATTTT
TRBV29-1	-	once	TRBJ1-5	CSVAEESNQPQHF	TGCAGCGTTGCGGAGGAGTCTAATCAGCCCCAGCATTTT
TRBV28	-	-	TRBJ2-2	CASSFPVGRSNTGELFF	TGTGCCAGCAGTTTCCCGGTGGGCCGGTCGAACACCGGGGAGCTGTTTTTT